The 8 T cell receptor delta chains listed next were all sequenced from one sample in a study of gamma-delta T cells after stem cell transplantation. TCRdb reprocessed the RT-PCR reads through CATT. The sample shows about 13,000 delta-chain clones, around 33% of them seen only once. What was sequenced was gamma-delta T cells. The receptors derive from a human donor. It is not recorded whose cells these are; they may come from a transplant donor.

The chain links TRDV1 to TRDJ1; the D gene is possibly TRDD2 (6 bases). The CDR3 sequence is 18 residues long. V dropped 2 bases and J dropped 5 bases, with 24 bases sitting between them. Germline assignment: CDR1 TSWWSYY and CDR2 QGS. The CDR3 DNA sequence: TGTGCTCTTGGGGAAAATCCTACCCTCCGTACCCGTGGAGATAAACTCATCTTT. It is translated as CALGENPTLRTRGDKLIF.

The V and J genes are TRAV29/DV5 and TRDJ1, with 10 positions matching TRDD3. The length of the CDR3 is 20 residues. Germline CDR1 is NSMFDY and CDR2 is ISSIKDK. Trimming took 4 bases from V and 2 from J; bases not matched to a gene: 23. CDR3 loop: CAAVGLTTVGDTTPTDKLIF. As DNA, the CDR3 is TGTGCAGCAGTCGGCCTTACTACCGTGGGGGATACTACTCCTACCGATAAACTCATCTTT. Complete variable domain (other parts from reference TRAV29/DV5 and TRDJ1): DQQVKQNSPSLSVQEGRISILNCDYTNSMFDYFLWYKKYPAEGPTFLISISSIKDKNEDGRFTVFLNKSAKHLSLHIVPSQPGDSAVYFCAAVGLTTVGDTTPTDKLIFGKGTRVTVEP.

The V call is TRDV2, the J call TRDJ1, with TRDD3 as a possible D gene (5 bases). CDR1 and CDR2 from the germline V gene are GEAIGNYY and EKD. The V end lost 3 bases, the J end lost 2 bases, and 24 bases lay between the germline ends. The CDR3 totals 18 residues. In DNA, the CDR3 is TGTGCCTGTGACCTTAAACGGTGGGGCCGAATTCCGACCGATAAACTCATCTTT. The encoded protein is CACDLKRWGRIPTDKLIF.

This clone came up a few times. The rearrangement uses TRDV2 and TRDJ1; either TRDD2 or TRDD3 may supply D (5 bases each). The length of the CDR3 is 19 residues. Germline V lookup: CDR1 GEAIGNYY, CDR2 EKD. V gave up 1 base and J gave up 0 bases, with 23 bases separating them. This CDR3 reads CACDTRRWGTYQDTDKLIF. DNA for the CDR3: TGTGCCTGTGACACAAGAAGGTGGGGAACCTACCAGGACACCGATAAACTCATCTTT.

The chain recombines TRDV3 with TRDJ1, with 7 positions matching TRDD3. Germline lookup yields CDR1 TVYSNPD and CDR2 GDNSRS (reference sequence). The CDR3 runs to 17 residues. Trimming removed 4 bases from V and 0 bases from J; junction bases left unmatched: 17. This chain's CDR3 is CASHDYVLGVNTDKLIF. The CDR3 region has the DNA TGTGCCTCTCACGACTACGTCCTGGGGGTTAACACCGATAAACTCATCTTT.

This chain connects TRDV3 to TRDJ1; 9 bases fit TRDD2. Per the germline V gene, CDR1 is TVYSNPD and CDR2 is GDNSRS (reference sequence). V gave up 1 base and J gave up 0 bases; unmatched junction bases: 18. The CDR3 totals 19 residues. CDR3 sequence (DNA): TGTGCCTTTATGCCTTCCTACGTACGCTGGGGGTTATACACCGATAAACTCATCTTT. Translating it yields CAFMPSYVRWGLYTDKLIF.

This clone was observed a few times. The chain employs TRDV1 and TRDJ3; 11 nucleotides agree with TRDD3. This CDR3 is 22 amino acids long. With V trimmed by 0 bases and J by 3 bases, 13 bases remained unmatched. Germline-derived CDR1 and CDR2 are TSWWSYY and QGS. The CDR3 DNA follows: TGTGCTCTTGGGGAACTCCGAAAGGGGGCTGGGGGATACTTCTGGGACACCCGACAGATGTTTTTC. Its protein product is CALGELRKGAGGYFWDTRQMFF.

The chain carries TRDV1 and TRDJ2; 9 nucleotides line up with TRDD3. With 0 bases clipped from V and 1 base from J, the junction kept 15 bases outside the gene matches. CDR1 and CDR2 from the germline V gene are TSWWSYY and QGS. This CDR3 has 21 residues. The CDR3 DNA is TGTGCTCTTGGGGAACTAACCCACCGTACTGGGGGACCCCTTTTGACAGCACAACTCTTCTTT. Residues: CALGELTHRTGGPLLTAQLFF.